The sequence of this T cell receptor (beta chain) was determined in a study of response to subunit inactivated influenza vaccine. This CDR3 comprises 13 residues. V was pared by 6 bases and J by 5 bases, with 4 bases of the junction left unmatched. Germline assignment: CDR1 MNHEY and CDR2 SVGEGT. Findings and limits, study-wide: After each seasonal influenza vaccination, few new T cells are recruited, the authors suggested.

One entry per CDR3 protein, called by TCRdb with MiXCR from the RT-PCR reads. The table records a few hundred thousand distinct CDR3 sequences, 14% of them present only once. This clonotype was counted a few times. Its specificity is not known. The rearrangement links TRBV6-2 or TRBV6-3 to TRBJ2-5; 9 bases align to TRBD2. Specimen: PBMCs from blood, collected 11 to 12 days after vaccination. This clonotype originated in a man aged 45-65 years who received an inactivated influenza vaccine. CDR3 sequence reads: CASRRTSVETQYF. The CDR3 region has the DNA TGTGCCAGCAGACGGACTAGCGTGGAGACCCAGTACTTC.